The sequence of this T cell receptor beta chain was determined in a study of beta chain features in type 1 diabetes. CD4+ naive, central memory, regulatory and stem cell-like memory subsets were isolated by sorting on CD45RO/CCR7/CD25/CD127/CD95/CD27. The investigators reverse transcribed all of the isolated RNA, so they sequenced expressed TCRB transcripts. Produced via immunoSEQ multiplex PCR; TCRdb's table is partial and in-frame only. The sample contains about 320,000 clones, about 14% of which appear only once. General study points: It was among patients, rather than healthy donors, that naive, central memory and Treg TCRB repertoires appeared more similar. A potential influence of HLA type upon TCRB rearrangement remained unresolved herein.

With 2 bases removed from V and 6 bases from J, the gap between germline ends came to 4 bases. CDR3 length equals 11 residues. In germline, CDR1 is SGHVS, CDR2 FQNEAQ. This clone has just a few counts. What it binds is unknown. The chain links TRBV7-8 to TRBJ1-1; no clear D. The sequence was obtained from a man between 25 and 39 years old in good health. The material sequenced was central memory CD4+ T cells from blood. The CDR3 here is CASSLRSEAFF. CDR3 DNA: TGTGCCAGCAGCTTAAGATCTGAAGCTTTCTTT.